The T cell receptor beta chain under discussion was sequenced for a study of T cells expressing NK-cell markers. Broader study findings: Roughly 1.0-7.0% of CD8+ T cells in a handful of donors belonged to dominant NKG2C+ clonotypes. Several donors likewise had their CD3+CD56-NKG2C+ fraction led by these clonotypes.

This CDR3 region has 16 residues. Germline lookup yields CDR1 MNHEY and CDR2 SMNVEV (reference sequence). Comment on this clonotype: Its cognate antigen is unknown.

As the method of synthesis, 5'RACE template switching with UMIs yielded TCR beta cDNA. TCRdb reprocessed the 5' RACE reads and stores each CDR3 protein as one record, lacking DNA. This repertoire includes hundreds of thousands of distinct CDR3 sequences. The chain employs TRBV27 and TRBJ2-3. Sequenced sample: blood T cells: a sorted CD56 or NKG2C T cell subset, CD4+ or CD8+ T cells, or bulk PBMC T cells (not recorded which). The TCR originated in a man between 18 and 35 years old in good health. CDR3 region: CASSLELGLAADTQYF.